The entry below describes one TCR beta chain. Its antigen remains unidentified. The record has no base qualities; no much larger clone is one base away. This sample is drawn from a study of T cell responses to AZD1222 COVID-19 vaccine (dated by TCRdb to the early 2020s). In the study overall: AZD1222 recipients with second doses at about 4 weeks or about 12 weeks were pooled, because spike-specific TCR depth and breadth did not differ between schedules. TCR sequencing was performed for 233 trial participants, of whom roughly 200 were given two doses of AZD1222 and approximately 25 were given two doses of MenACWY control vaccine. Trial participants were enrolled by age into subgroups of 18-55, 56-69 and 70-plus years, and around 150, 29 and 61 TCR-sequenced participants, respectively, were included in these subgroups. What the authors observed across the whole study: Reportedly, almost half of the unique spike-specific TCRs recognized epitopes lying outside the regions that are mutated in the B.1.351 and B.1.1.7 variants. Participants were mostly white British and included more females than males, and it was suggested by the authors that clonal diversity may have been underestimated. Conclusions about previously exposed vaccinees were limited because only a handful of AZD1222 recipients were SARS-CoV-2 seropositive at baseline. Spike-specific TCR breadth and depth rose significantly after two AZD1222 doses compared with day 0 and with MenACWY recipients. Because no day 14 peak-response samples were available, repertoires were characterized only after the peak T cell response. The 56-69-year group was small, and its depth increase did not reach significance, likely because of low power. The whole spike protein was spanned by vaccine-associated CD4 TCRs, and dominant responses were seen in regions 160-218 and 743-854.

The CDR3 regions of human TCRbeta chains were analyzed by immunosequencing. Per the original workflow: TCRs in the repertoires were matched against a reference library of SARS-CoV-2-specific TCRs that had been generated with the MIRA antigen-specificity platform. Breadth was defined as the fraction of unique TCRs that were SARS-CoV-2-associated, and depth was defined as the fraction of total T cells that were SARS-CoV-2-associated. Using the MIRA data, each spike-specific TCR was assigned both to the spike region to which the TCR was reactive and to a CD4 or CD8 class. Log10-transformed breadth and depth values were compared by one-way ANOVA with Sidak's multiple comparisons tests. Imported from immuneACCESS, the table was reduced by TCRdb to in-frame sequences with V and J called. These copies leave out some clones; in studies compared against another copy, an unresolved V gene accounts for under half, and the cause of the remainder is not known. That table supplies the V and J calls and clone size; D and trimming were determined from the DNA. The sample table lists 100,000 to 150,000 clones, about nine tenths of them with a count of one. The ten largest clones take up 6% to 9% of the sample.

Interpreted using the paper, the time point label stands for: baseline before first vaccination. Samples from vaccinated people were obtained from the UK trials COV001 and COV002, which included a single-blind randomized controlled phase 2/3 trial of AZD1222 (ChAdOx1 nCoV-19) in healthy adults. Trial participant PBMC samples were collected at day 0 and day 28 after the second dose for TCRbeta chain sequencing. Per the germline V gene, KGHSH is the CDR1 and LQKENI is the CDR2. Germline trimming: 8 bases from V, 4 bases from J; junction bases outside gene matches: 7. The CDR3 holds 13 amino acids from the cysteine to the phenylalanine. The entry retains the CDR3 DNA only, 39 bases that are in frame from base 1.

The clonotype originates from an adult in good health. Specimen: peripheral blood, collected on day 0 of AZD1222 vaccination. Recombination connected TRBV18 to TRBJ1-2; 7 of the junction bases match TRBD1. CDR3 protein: CASTTQGVYGYTF. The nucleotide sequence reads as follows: TGTGCCAGCACAACTCAGGGGGTCTATGGCTACACCTTC. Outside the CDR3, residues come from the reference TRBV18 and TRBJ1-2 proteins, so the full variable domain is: NAGVMQNPRHLVRRRGQEARLRCSPMKGHSHVYWYRQLPEEGLKFMVYLQKENIIDESGMPKERFSAEFPKEGPSILRIQQVVRGDSAAYFCASTTQGVYGYTFGSGTRLTVV.